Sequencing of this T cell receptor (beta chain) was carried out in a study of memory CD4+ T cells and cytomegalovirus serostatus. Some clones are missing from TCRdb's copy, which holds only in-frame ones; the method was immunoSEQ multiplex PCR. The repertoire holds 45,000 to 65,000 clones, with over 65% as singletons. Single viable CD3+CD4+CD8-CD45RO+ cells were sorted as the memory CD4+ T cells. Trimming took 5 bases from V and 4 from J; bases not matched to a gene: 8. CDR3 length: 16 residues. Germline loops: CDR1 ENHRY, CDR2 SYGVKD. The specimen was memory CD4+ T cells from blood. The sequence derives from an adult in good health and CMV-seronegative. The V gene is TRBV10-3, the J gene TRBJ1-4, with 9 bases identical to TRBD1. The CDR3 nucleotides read TGTGCCATCAGTCCCGGGACAGGGATCCTTAATGAAAAACTGTTTTTT. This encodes CAISPGTGILNEKLFF.